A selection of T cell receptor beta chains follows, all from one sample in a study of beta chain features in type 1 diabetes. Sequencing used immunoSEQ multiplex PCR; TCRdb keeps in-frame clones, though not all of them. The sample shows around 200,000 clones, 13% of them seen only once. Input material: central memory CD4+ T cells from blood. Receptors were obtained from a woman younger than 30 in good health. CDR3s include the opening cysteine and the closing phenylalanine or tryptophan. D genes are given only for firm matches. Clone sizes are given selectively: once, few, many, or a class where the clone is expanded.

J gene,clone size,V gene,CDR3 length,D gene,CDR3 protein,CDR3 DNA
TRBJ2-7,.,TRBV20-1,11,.,CSVQETYEQYF,TGCAGTGTACAGGAGACCTACGAGCAGTACTTC
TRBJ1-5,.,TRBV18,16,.,CASSHYSRDSNQPQHF,TGTGCCAGCTCACACTACTCCAGGGATAGCAATCAGCCCCAGCATTTT
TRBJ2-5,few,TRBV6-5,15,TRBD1,CASSYFGTAQETQYF,TGTGCCAGCAGTTACTTCGGGACAGCCCAAGAGACCCAGTACTTC
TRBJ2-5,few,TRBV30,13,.,CAWSRHLQETQYF,TGTGCCTGGAGTAGACACCTCCAAGAGACCCAGTACTTC
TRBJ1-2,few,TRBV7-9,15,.,CASIPQGGHNYGYTF,TGTGCCAGCATCCCACAGGGCGGACATAACTATGGCTACACCTTC
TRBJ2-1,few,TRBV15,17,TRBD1,CATSRDRGRVSYNEQFF,TGTGCCACCAGCAGGGACAGGGGGAGGGTCTCCTACAATGAGCAGTTCTTC
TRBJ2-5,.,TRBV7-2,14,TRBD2,CAGGSGRLRETQYF,TGTGCCGGTGGTAGCGGGAGACTTAGGGAGACCCAGTACTTC
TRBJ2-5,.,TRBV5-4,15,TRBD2,CASSWFGAGVETQYF,TGTGCCAGCAGCTGGTTCGGAGCGGGAGTAGAGACCCAGTACTTC
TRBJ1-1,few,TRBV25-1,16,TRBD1,CASSELKGARDTEAFF,TGTGCCAGCAGTGAATTAAAGGGGGCGCGTGACACTGAAGCTTTCTTT
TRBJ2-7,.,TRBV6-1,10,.,CASAVYEQYF,TGTGCCAGCGCGGTATACGAGCAGTACTTC
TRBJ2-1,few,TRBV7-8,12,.,CASSLGLNEQFF,TGTGCCAGCAGCTTGGGACTCAATGAGCAGTTCTTC
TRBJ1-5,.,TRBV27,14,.,CASSLYGRDRPQHF,TGTGCCAGCAGTTTATACGGCCGGGATCGGCCCCAGCATTTT
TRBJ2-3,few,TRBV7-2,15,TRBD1,CASSWTGGITDTQYF,TGTGCCAGCAGCTGGACAGGGGGCATCACAGATACGCAGTATTTT
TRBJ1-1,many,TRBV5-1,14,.,CASSLVGGNTEAFF,TGCGCCAGCAGCTTGGTGGGGGGGAACACTGAAGCTTTCTTT
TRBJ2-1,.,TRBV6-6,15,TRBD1,CARLKGTDRGNEQFF,TGTGCCCGGTTAAAGGGGACAGACCGTGGGAATGAGCAGTTCTTC
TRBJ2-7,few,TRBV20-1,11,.,CSARDLKEQYF,TGCAGTGCTAGAGATCTAAAAGAGCAGTACTTC
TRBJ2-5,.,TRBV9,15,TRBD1,CASSVGTGGKETQYF,TGTGCCAGCAGCGTTGGGACAGGGGGCAAGGAGACCCAGTACTTC
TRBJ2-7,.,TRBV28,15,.,CASSAMPPQNYEQYF,TGTGCCAGCAGTGCTATGCCCCCCCAAAACTACGAGCAGTACTTC
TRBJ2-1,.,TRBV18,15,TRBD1,CASSPQGALYNEQFF,TGTGCCAGCTCACCACAGGGGGCGTTATACAATGAGCAGTTCTTC
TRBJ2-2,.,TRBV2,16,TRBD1,CASLGQGLANTGELFF,TGTGCCAGCTTGGGACAGGGATTGGCGAACACCGGGGAGCTGTTTTTT
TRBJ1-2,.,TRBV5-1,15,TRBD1,CASSFRDRAVGGYTF,TGCGCCAGCAGCTTCCGGGACAGGGCAGTTGGTGGCTACACCTTC
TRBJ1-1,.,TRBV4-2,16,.,CASSRDRTPGGTEAFF,TGTGCCAGCAGCCGCGACAGGACGCCCGGTGGCACTGAAGCTTTCTTT
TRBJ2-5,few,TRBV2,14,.,CASSEADRRGTQYF,TGTGCCAGCAGTGAAGCTGACCGCCGGGGGACCCAGTACTTC
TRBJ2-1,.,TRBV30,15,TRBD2,CAWRVTSSVVYEQFF,TGTGCCTGGAGGGTGACTAGCAGTGTAGTCTATGAGCAGTTCTTC
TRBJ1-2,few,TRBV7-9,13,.,CASSPISGSGYTF,TGTGCCAGCAGCCCTATATCGGGGAGTGGCTACACCTTC
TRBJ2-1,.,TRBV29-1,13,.,CSVRHTDTDEQFF,TGCAGCGTTCGTCATACAGATACCGATGAGCAGTTCTTC
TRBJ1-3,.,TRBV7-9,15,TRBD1,CASSGGTASGNTIYF,TGTGCCAGCAGCGGAGGGACAGCCTCTGGAAACACCATATATTTT
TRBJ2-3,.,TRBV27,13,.,CASNLLGRGTQYF,TGTGCCAGCAACTTACTGGGGCGCGGTACGCAGTATTTT
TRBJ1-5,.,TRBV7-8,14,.,CASSTNGRNQPQHF,TGTGCCAGCAGCACGAACGGGAGAAATCAGCCCCAGCATTTT
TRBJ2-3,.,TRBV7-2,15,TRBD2,CASSSLAGRTDTQYF,TGTGCCAGCAGCTCTCTAGCGGGAAGGACAGATACGCAGTATTTT
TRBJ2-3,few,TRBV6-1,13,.,CASRRESTDTQYF,TGTGCCAGCAGGCGGGAAAGCACAGATACGCAGTATTTT
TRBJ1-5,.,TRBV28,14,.,CASRTGASNQPQHF,TGTGCCAGCAGGACAGGCGCCAGCAATCAGCCCCAGCATTTT
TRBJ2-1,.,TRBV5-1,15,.,CASSRYGEVYNEQFF,TGCGCCAGCAGCCGATACGGGGAGGTGTACAATGAGCAGTTCTTC
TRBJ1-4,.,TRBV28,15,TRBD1,CASSSGGGQGVKLFF,TGTGCCAGCAGTTCGGGCGGGGGACAGGGTGTAAAACTGTTTTTT
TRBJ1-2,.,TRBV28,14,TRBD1,CASSGQGQGKGYTF,TGTGCCAGCAGTGGCCAAGGACAGGGGAAGGGCTACACCTTC
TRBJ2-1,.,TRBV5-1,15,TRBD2,CASSRGTSLKNEQFF,TGCGCCAGCAGCCGCGGGACTAGCCTTAAGAATGAGCAGTTCTTC
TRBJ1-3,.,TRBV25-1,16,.,CASSGTGPWRGNTIYF,TGTGCCAGCAGTGGTACAGGGCCGTGGCGTGGAAACACCATATATTTT
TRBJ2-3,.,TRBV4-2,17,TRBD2,CASSQDTLAGGTDTQYF,TGTGCCAGCAGCCAAGATACTCTAGCGGGAGGCACAGATACGCAGTATTTT
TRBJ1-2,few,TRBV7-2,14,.,CASSLDGNRYGYTF,TGTGCCAGCAGCTTGGACGGGAATCGGTATGGCTACACCTTC
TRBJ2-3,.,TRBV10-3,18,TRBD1,CAISEIAAGGISTDTQYF,TGTGCCATCAGTGAGATCGCGGCAGGGGGCATCAGCACAGATACGCAGTATTTT
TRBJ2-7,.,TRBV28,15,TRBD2,CASSLGIAGAHEQYF,TGTGCCAGCAGTTTGGGGATAGCGGGAGCCCACGAGCAGTACTTC
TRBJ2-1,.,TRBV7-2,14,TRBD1,CASSLDRGRNEQFF,TGTGCCAGCAGCTTGGACAGGGGGAGGAATGAGCAGTTCTTC
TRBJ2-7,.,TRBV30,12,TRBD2,CAWTGGPYEQYF,TGTGCCTGGACGGGGGGACCCTACGAGCAGTACTTC
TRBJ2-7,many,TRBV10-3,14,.,CAISELGSGYEQYF,TGTGCCATCAGTGAGCTGGGGAGTGGATACGAGCAGTACTTC
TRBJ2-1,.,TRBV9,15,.,CASSGGTVPYNEQFF,TGTGCCAGCAGCGGCGGGACCGTGCCCTACAATGAGCAGTTCTTC
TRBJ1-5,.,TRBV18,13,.,CASSQDRNQPQHF,TGTGCCAGCTCTCAAGACAGGAATCAGCCCCAGCATTTT
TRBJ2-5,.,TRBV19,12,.,CASARGSETQYF,TGTGCCAGTGCTAGAGGGTCCGAGACCCAGTACTTC
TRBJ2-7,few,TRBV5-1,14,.,CASRSGGNSYEQYF,TGCGCCAGCAGGAGCGGAGGGAACTCCTACGAGCAGTACTTC
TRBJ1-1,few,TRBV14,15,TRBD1,CASSQGTGANTEAFF,TGTGCCAGCAGCCAGGGGACAGGGGCGAACACTGAAGCTTTCTTT
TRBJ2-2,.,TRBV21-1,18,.,CASSKVLAGGPNTGELFF,TGTGCCAGCAGCAAAGTACTAGCGGGAGGGCCTAACACCGGGGAGCTGTTTTTT
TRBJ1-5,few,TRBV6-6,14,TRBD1,CASTSWDRVTPQHF,TGTGCCAGCACCTCCTGGGACAGAGTTACGCCCCAGCATTTT
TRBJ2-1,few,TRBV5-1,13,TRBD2,CASSLEREHEQFF,TGCGCCAGCAGCCTGGAGCGGGAACATGAGCAGTTCTTC
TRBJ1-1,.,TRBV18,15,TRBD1,CASSPRQGGNTEAFF,TGTGCCAGCTCACCCCGACAGGGGGGGAACACTGAAGCTTTCTTT
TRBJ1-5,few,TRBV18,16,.,CASSPQFNQNAQPQHF,TGTGCCAGCTCACCACAATTTAATCAGAACGCTCAGCCCCAGCATTTT